Each of the 30 T cell receptor beta chains below was sequenced from the same sample in a study of T-cell reconstitution after alpha-beta-depleted transplantation in children. Unique molecular identifiers were built into the TCRbeta library. TCRdb independently ran MiXCR on the PCR reads; one entry per CDR3 protein. The sample lists 480,000 or so distinct CDR3 sequences; over 9.5% were seen once. Sample: PBMCs, taken before TCRalphabeta/CD19-depleted stem cell transplant. Receptors originate from a child aged 2 to 10 with inherited bone marrow failure, due to receive a stem cell transplant.

This clonotype turned up a few times. DNA of the CDR3: TGCAGCGTTGAAGATCCCCTAGCGGGACGCTCCTACAATGAGCAGTTCTTC. This gives the protein CSVEDPLAGRSYNEQFF. The V gene is TRBV29-1, the J gene TRBJ2-1; 9 bases are shared with TRBD2. The V gene end was trimmed by 0 bases and the J gene end by 0 bases; junction bases not matched to a gene: 6. The CDR3 is 17 amino acids. Per the germline V gene, CDR1 is SQVTM and CDR2 is ANQGSEA.

This clonotype was recorded many times. The chain employs TRBV11-2 and TRBJ2-4, with D possibly matching TRBD1 (7 bases). The V end lost 8 bases, the J end lost 2 bases, and 19 bases lay between the germline ends. CDR1 and CDR2 (germline): SGHAT, FQNNGV. The CDR3 loop spans 16 amino acids. The DNA for the CDR3 is TGTGCCAGCGGAGGAGGGGGCGCATACACCAAAAACATTCAGTACTTC. Its translation: CASGGGGAYTKNIQYF.

This clonotype was seen many times. The CDR3 protein is CASRLDRGAYEQYF. The CDR3 region has the DNA TGTGCCAGCAGACTGGACAGGGGGGCCTACGAGCAGTACTTC. V and J are TRBV5-6 and TRBJ2-7; 10 bases are a match to TRBD1. The CDR3 sequence is 14 residues long. The V and J ends lost 5 bases and 2 bases, in that order; junction bases with no gene match: 4. CDR1 SGHDT and CDR2 YYEEEE come from the germline V gene.

This clonotype was counted at least ten times. The chain has TRBV7-9 and TRBJ1-1, with D uncertain. This CDR3 is built from 14 residues. Trimming shortened V by 0 bases and J by 5 bases, and 10 bases separated the two germline ends. The germline gives CDR1 SEHNR, CDR2 FQNEAQ (reference sequence). The CDR3 loop reads CASSLATVGTEAFF. CDR3 DNA sequence: TGTGCCAGCAGCTTAGCTACCGTAGGGACTGAAGCTTTCTTT.

A few counts support this clonotype. The chain carries TRBV7-2 and TRBJ2-6; possibly TRBD2 for D (5 bases). Trimming shortened V by 2 bases and J by 2 bases, and 13 bases separated the two germline ends. CDR1 SGHTA and CDR2 FQGNSA come from the germline V gene. This CDR3 comprises 17 residues. The CDR3 sequence: CASSLWRSGTGANVLTF. The DNA of the CDR3 is TGTGCCAGCAGCTTATGGCGCTCGGGGACTGGGGCCAACGTCCTGACTTTC.

Of note for this clonotype: A read error is possible here, since a much larger clone lies one base away. The V call is TRBV6-2 or TRBV6-3, the J call TRBJ2-7, with D hard to call. This CDR3 has 11 amino acids. CDR1 is MNHEY, CDR2 SVGEGT, per germline. The V and J ends lost 5 bases and 9 bases respectively, with 11 bases between them. The CDR3 sequence is CASSVNLRQYF. The CDR3 bases are TGTGCCAGCAGTGTAAACCTCCGGCAGTACTTC.

This clonotype occurred many times. The chain uses TRBV9 and TRBJ1-1; D ambiguous. The CDR3 spans 14 residues. Trimming stripped 0 bases from V and 0 bases from J, with 6 bases between. The germline CDR1 and CDR2 sequences are SGDLS and YYNGEE. CDR3 residues: CASSVGLMNTEAFF. In DNA form, the CDR3 reads TGTGCCAGCAGCGTAGGTCTCATGAACACTGAAGCTTTCTTT.

This clonotype was seen a few times. The chain recombines TRBV20-1 with TRBJ2-1, with D tentatively TRBD2 (5 bases). The CDR3 contains 15 residues. Germline V gene lookup returns CDR1 DFQATT and CDR2 SNEGSKA (reference sequence). V shed 1 base and J shed 2 bases, with 12 bases lying between them. The CDR3, as DNA: TGCAGTGCTAGAGTGCAGGCGGGCCCCTACAATGAGCAGTTCTTC. It encodes CSARVQAGPYNEQFF.

This clonotype came up many times. This chain connects TRBV28 to TRBJ2-2; D ambiguous. The CDR3 runs 16 residues. The V end was cut by 7 bases, the J end by 0 bases, with 15 bases between. The germline V gene has CDR1 MDHEN and CDR2 SYDVKM. The CDR3, as DNA: TGTGCCAGCATTTCCCCTTGGCAGGCGAACACCGGGGAGCTGTTTTTT. This sequence encodes CASISPWQANTGELFF. The variable domain in full, completed from reference TRBV28 and TRBJ2-2, reads DVKVTQSSRYLVKRTGEKVFLECVQDMDHENMFWYRQDPGLGLRLIYFSYDVKMKEKGDIPEGYSVSREKKERFSLILESASTNQTSMYLCASISPWQANTGELFFGEGSRLTVL.

This clonotype appeared many times. This chain uses TRBV29-1 with TRBJ2-7, with no clear D. CDR3 length: 14 amino acids. V was pared by 0 bases and J by 2 bases, with 11 bases between. CDR1 is SQVTM, CDR2 ANQGSEA, per germline. Written as DNA, the CDR3 is TGCAGCGTTGAAGATGACCAAGAGGCCTACGAGCAGTACTTC. Protein sequence: CSVEDDQEAYEQYF.

There are a few counts of this clonotype. This chain connects TRBV12-3 or TRBV12-4 to TRBJ2-2, with TRBD2 identical over 7 bases. The J segment lost 4 bases and the V segment lost 3 bases, leaving 8 bases of the junction unmatched. This CDR3 has 16 amino acids. The CDR3 sequence is CASSFEVGGVTGELFF. The CDR3 DNA sequence: TGTGCCAGCAGTTTTGAAGTGGGAGGGGTCACCGGGGAGCTGTTTTTT.

This clonotype occurred a few times. The V and J genes are TRBV30 and TRBJ2-1; 7 bases are shared with TRBD2. Germline loops: CDR1 GTSNPN, CDR2 SVGIG (reference sequence). This CDR3 comprises 13 residues. The V segment lost 3 bases and the J segment 2 bases; nucleotides outside the gene matches: 1. The CDR3: CAWRGGTYNEQFF. Written as DNA, the CDR3 is TGTGCCTGGAGGGGAGGGACCTACAATGAGCAGTTCTTC.

This clonotype appeared many times. The CDR3 region is CAISGLAGGPGGELFF. Here the CDR3 DNA reads TGTGCCATCAGCGGACTAGCGGGAGGGCCAGGCGGGGAGCTGTTTTTT. The chain has TRBV10-3 and TRBJ2-2; 15 positions agree with TRBD2. The V gene's germline CDR1 is ENHRY and CDR2 SYGVKD. The junction had 6 bases not matched to a gene; V was cut back by 6 bases and J by 7 bases. CDR3 length: 16 amino acids.

About this clonotype itself: Just one base apart from a much larger clone, this may be a read error. This rearrangement joins TRBV5-8 to TRBJ2-1; D is unresolved. The CDR3 extends over 17 amino acids. V gave up 0 bases and J gave up 0 bases, with 13 bases separating them. Germline V gene lookup returns CDR1 SGHTS and CDR2 YDEGEE. This CDR3 reads CASSLGSTFSSYNEQFF. The CDR3 nucleotides read TGTGCCAGCAGCTTGGGTTCCACATTCAGCTCCTACAATGAGCAGTTCTTC.

The V and J genes are TRBV4-3 and TRBJ2-1; TRBD1 is a possible D gene (7 bases). This CDR3 has 15 amino acids. Germline CDR1 LGHNA, CDR2 YSLEER. Trimming took off 1 base at V and 12 bases at J, with 19 bases between the two ends. The CDR3 here is CASSQVYETGRRQFF. The CDR3 DNA sequence: TGCGCCAGCAGCCAAGTTTATGAGACAGGGAGGCGGCAGTTCTTC.

This clonotype was recorded many times. The rearrangement uses TRBV15 and TRBJ2-2, with a possible D match to TRBD1 (6 bases). The V gene lost 1 base and the J gene lost 0 bases, with 15 bases spanning the gap. There are 18 residues in the CDR3. Germline V CDR1 and CDR2: LNHNV, YYDKDF (reference sequence). The chain's CDR3 is CATSRGAHGTPNTGELFF. DNA of the CDR3: TGTGCCACCAGCAGAGGGGCACATGGGACACCGAACACCGGGGAGCTGTTTTTT.

The chain links TRBV6-2 or TRBV6-3 to TRBJ2-7; D unclear. The CDR3 runs to 17 residues. The V gene's germline CDR1 is MNHEY and CDR2 SVGEGT. V was trimmed by 0 bases and J by 0 bases, leaving 15 bases between them. As DNA, the CDR3 is TGTGCCAGCAGTTACTCGATCGTCCAGAGAAGCTCCTACGAGCAGTACTTC. Amino acid sequence: CASSYSIVQRSSYEQYF.

This clonotype was seen repeatedly, ten times or more. CDR3: CASSQEGKDYGYTF. CDR3 nucleotides: TGCGCCAGCAGCCAAGAGGGAAAGGACTATGGCTACACCTTC. The chain links TRBV4-3 to TRBJ1-2, with no clear D. Germline CDR1 is LGHNA and CDR2 is YSLEER. This CDR3 is 14 amino acids long. V lost 0 bases and J 3 bases, leaving 8 bases between the germline ends.

This rearrangement joins TRBV5-1 to TRBJ2-1; TRBD1 matches at 8 bases. Looked up from germline, CDR1 is SGHRS and CDR2 is YFSETQ. V trimming: 3 bases; J trimming: 7 bases; junction bases outside the gene matches: 9. The CDR3 loop spans 15 amino acids. As DNA, the CDR3 is TGCGCCAGCAGCTCAAAGGGACAGGAGGGGAATGAGCAGTTCTTC. Protein sequence: CASSSKGQEGNEQFF.

This clonotype has just a few counts. CDR3 nucleotides: TGCAGTTTCGGGGAGCAGTACTTC. It translates to CSFGEQYF. The rearrangement links TRBV20-1 to TRBJ2-7; D call uncertain. V lost 8 bases to trimming and J lost 7 bases, with 6 bases between them. This CDR3 is built from 8 residues. Germline CDR1 DFQATT, CDR2 SNEGSKA (reference sequence).

This clonotype was counted ten times or more. V is TRBV29-1 and J is TRBJ2-1, with D maybe TRBD1 (7 bases). The CDR3 sequence is 13 residues long. V was shortened by 5 bases and J by 7 bases, with 15 bases between the two germline ends. Germline CDR1 and CDR2: SQVTM and ANQGSEA. The DNA of the CDR3 is TGCAGCGTTTGGTCGGCAGGGGGGAATGAGCAGTTCTTC. It translates to CSVWSAGGNEQFF.

Ten or more counts support this clonotype. The chain carries TRBV28 and TRBJ2-7; maybe TRBD2 (5 bases). The CDR3 sequence is 19 residues long. Germline V gene data show CDR1 as MDHEN and CDR2 as SYDVKM. V lost 6 bases to trimming and J lost 0 bases, with 27 bases between them. The CDR3 loop reads CASSTLALELVSSSYEQYF. Here the CDR3 DNA reads TGTGCCAGCAGCACATTAGCCCTGGAACTAGTTTCAAGCTCCTACGAGCAGTACTTC.

This clonotype was counted many times. The CDR3 spells CAISERTGITGELFF. DNA for the CDR3: TGTGCCATCAGTGAGCGCACAGGGATAACCGGGGAGCTGTTTTTT. The V call is TRBV10-3, the J call TRBJ2-2; possible D gene TRBD1, 6 bases. The CDR3 is 15 amino acids. Trimming cost V 2 bases and J 5 bases, with 12 bases left between them. Germline CDR1 and CDR2: ENHRY and SYGVKD.

This clonotype showed up many times. The gene calls are TRBV20-1 and TRBJ2-1; 8 bases line up with TRBD2. The CDR3 is made up of 13 amino acids. V shed 7 bases, J shed 9 bases, and the junction held 11 bases outside the gene matches. CDR1 is DFQATT, CDR2 SNEGSKA, per germline (reference sequence). CDR3 sequence reads: CSGGSGTRGEQFF. The CDR3 DNA is TGCAGTGGGGGTAGCGGGACGCGAGGTGAGCAGTTCTTC.

At least ten counts were recorded for this clonotype. V is TRBV7-8 and J is TRBJ2-7; D remains unclear. Trimming stripped 1 base from V and 4 bases from J, with 11 bases between. This CDR3 contains 14 residues. Per the germline V gene, CDR1 is SGHVS and CDR2 is FQNEAQ. The CDR3 loop is CASSLGELRYEQYF. CDR3 nucleotide sequence: TGTGCCAGCAGCTTAGGTGAACTTCGATACGAGCAGTACTTC.

Many counts were recorded for this clonotype. The chain has TRBV18 and TRBJ2-3; 8 positions agree with TRBD2. In germline, CDR1 is KGHSH, CDR2 LQKENI. The CDR3 consists of 17 residues. Trimming took 3 bases from V and 1 from J; bases not matched to a gene: 9. CDR3 sequence: CASSPWSGRPRTDTQYF. Written as DNA, the CDR3 is TGTGCCAGCTCACCGTGGAGCGGGAGACCCCGCACAGATACGCAGTATTTT. Based on the CDR3 plus reference TRBV18 and TRBJ2-3, the full variable domain is NAGVMQNPRHLVRRRGQEARLRCSPMKGHSHVYWYRQLPEEGLKFMVYLQKENIIDESGMPKERFSAEFPKEGPSILRIQQVVRGDSAAYFCASSPWSGRPRTDTQYFGPGTRLTVL.

In this sample, this clonotype turned up once. A read error may explain this, as a much larger clone is one base away. The chain recombines TRBV27 with TRBJ2-3, with D hard to call. The V end was cut by 0 bases, the J end by 5 bases, with 6 bases between. Germline values: CDR1 MNHEY, CDR2 SMNVEV (reference sequence). This CDR3 is built from 13 residues. This CDR3 reads CASSLSSKDTQYF. The DNA of the CDR3 is TGTGCCAGCAGTTTATCGAGTAAAGATACGCAGTATTTT.

The sample holds many counts of this clonotype. The V and J genes are TRBV11-2 and TRBJ1-6; no definite D call. From germline, CDR1 is SGHAT and CDR2 FQNNGV. V lost 0 bases to trimming and J lost 14 bases, with 11 bases between them. The length of the CDR3 is 13 residues. The CDR3 DNA reads as TGTGCCAGCAGCTTAGAGGTTGGCGGGTCCCTCCACTTT. This sequence encodes CASSLEVGGSLHF.

The chain combines TRBV20-1 with TRBJ2-3; D ambiguous. Germline loops: CDR1 DFQATT, CDR2 SNEGSKA (reference sequence). The CDR3 totals 12 residues. Trimming took 3 bases from V and 5 from J, leaving 9 bases between them. The CDR3 DNA sequence: TGCAGTGCTAGGGAGTTTGGAGATACGCAGTATTTT. Translated, it gives CSAREFGDTQYF.

This clonotype was seen many times. The rearrangement joins TRBV27 to TRBJ2-7, with D tentatively TRBD2 (6 bases). The germline gives CDR1 MNHEY, CDR2 SMNVEV (reference sequence). V lost 6 bases to trimming and J lost 6 bases, with 15 bases between them. This CDR3 is built from 13 residues. DNA for the CDR3: TGTGCCAGCAGCACGGGACCCGGGGGCGAGCAGTACTTC. It yields the protein CASSTGPGGEQYF.